This TCR beta chain comes out of a study of T cells in Graves' hyperthyroidism and ophthalmopathy (dated 2019 in TCRdb). Regarding the study in general: Peripheral blood was sampled at the time of initial diagnosis, prior to any treatment. Prospective prediction of ophthalmopathy was tested in an independent validation cohort of fewer than 20 hyperthyroidism patients and 15 to 17 patients who later progressed to ophthalmopathy. The paper reports TCR Vbeta CDR3 sequencing of approximately 140 peripheral blood samples: 43 ophthalmopathy, under 80 hyperthyroidism and roughly 17 progressor patients. The roughly 91 discovery patients were randomly divided into training and test sets at a 7:3 ratio. Once sampling was done, hyperthyroidism patients were given methimazole at a starting dose of 30 mg daily, whereas ophthalmopathy patients were given high-dose intravenous methylprednisolone. Thyroid tissue and blood T-cell repertoires from six Graves' hyperthyroidism patients were also compared in the study. To identify TCR V-J signatures that set the groups apart, the researchers used a discovery cohort of roughly 100 patients, made up of 40 to 45 with Graves' ophthalmopathy and 55 to 65 with stable Graves' hyperthyroidism.

General findings and caveats noted by the study authors: In validation, the model predicted progression to ophthalmopathy a median of 6.5 months before onset, with 70% to 71% sensitivity and about 75% specificity. Most expanded thyroid clonotypes (frequency above 0.001) were also found in blood, which suggests that blood repertoires may mirror thyroid immune responses. In cross-validation, a model built on a 13 V-J signature told ophthalmopathy apart from stable hyperthyroidism with approximately 90% sensitivity and roughly 81% specificity, and in testing the same model reached 80%/75%. No statistical method was used to set the sample size in advance, and investigators knew the group allocation.

The CDR3 sequence holds 13 residues, the cysteine and phenylalanine included. The CDR3 DNA has 39 bases and is translated from base 1. Trimming takes 6 bases off V and 7 bases off J; junction bases not matched to a gene: 7. Looking up the germline V gene yields CDR1 MGHDK and CDR2 SYGVNS. The TCR beta CDR3 regions were amplified from the RNA transcripts. A first-round RT-PCR of the TCR CDR3 used the HTBI primer set with the Qiagen OneStep RT-PCR kit. The libraries were constructed in a second round of multiplex PCR and then size-selected and purified. Sequencing of the libraries was done on an Illumina HiSeq2000 using paired-end 100 bp reads. As for the authors' bioinformatics: SOAPnuke was used to process the raw data, throwing out any read that contained adapters or uncalled bases, had a mean Phred below 15, or lacked an exact constant-primer or identifier match. High-quality paired reads were merged with COPE v1.2.5, and unique nucleotide sequences were defined as clonotypes. MiTCR v1.1 was used to align clonotypes to the IMGT TRBV, TRBD and TRBJ reference segments. Only V-J combinations with frequency above 0.0001, covering about 99% of repertoires, were analysed. The TCS score was defined as the ratio of F50 (clonal expansion) to E x V (chaos), calculated using BLOSUM62-based TCRdist between CDR3 peptides within each V-J. Welch's t-statistics and random forest reduced around 510 V-J features to 10 to 15, which were used in a naive Bayes classifier (R e1071). TCRdb ran its own pipeline on the public reads, namely fastp trimming at Q25 and MiXCR clone calling, and kept in-frame beta chains. A single entry per CDR3 protein holds the most common genes and DNA from its merged rows. TCRdb's processing, not the study's, gives the V and J calls here. Recorded for this sample are around 180,000 distinct CDR3 sequences; over 15% of them occurred a single time. Clones ranked in the top ten supply roughly 28% of the sample.

Stable Graves' hyperthyroidism was defined as no progression to ophthalmopathy during 18 months of follow-up. Hyperthyroidism patients were newly diagnosed, had a disease duration of under 2 months, and were aged 18 to 65 years. Patients with uncontrolled infections, other autoimmune diseases, pregnancy or lactation were excluded. Clinical symptoms, serum thyroxine and TRAb, thyroid ultrasound, and orbital computed tomography formed the basis for the diagnoses. PBMCs were separated from 7.5 to 10 ml of fresh peripheral blood using Ficoll-Paque density gradient centrifugation. Total RNA was extracted with Trizol reagent, and quality was checked on an Agilent 2100 Bioanalyzer. About this clonotype itself: Its antigen remains undetermined. Base qualities were left out, and no much larger clone turns up one base away.

The receptor was derived from a woman aged 45 to 65 with Graves' hyperthyroidism. Sequencing used blood. Recombination linked TRBV25-1 to TRBJ1-2, with 8 central nucleotides matching TRBD1. This receptor has the CDR3 CASSFTGGRGYTF. The nucleotide sequence is TGTGCCAGCAGCTTCACAGGGGGGCGTGGCTACACCTTC.